This T cell receptor beta chain derives from a study of blood T cell repertoires in COVID-19. Study background: Samples of COVID-19 (acute and convalescent) were obtained from the United States, Italy and Spain. PBMCs, B-cell-depleted T cells, or T cells were the source of the cDNA or gDNA that made up the material.

Trimming took 3 bases from V and 7 from J; bases not matched to a gene: 5. The CDR3 spans 14 residues. CDR1 MGHRA and CDR2 YSYEKL come from the germline V gene. Original processing methods: How many nucleated cells were present was estimated from reference gene primer amplification. The assay was immunoSEQ multiplex PCR, and TCRdb's table has in-frame clones only and misses some. Clonal size and the V and J genes are those of that table, whereas D and trimming came from the DNA. The sample has approximately 490,000 clones, about 90% seen once. The V call is TRBV4-1, the J call TRBJ1-2; 10 nucleotides align to TRBD1. Source material: PBMCs or T cells enriched from blood (not recorded which). The clonotype comes from a woman aged 18 to 35 who had recovered from COVID-19. The CDR3 sequence is CASSHPTGGIGYTF. The CDR3, as DNA: TGCGCCAGCAGCCACCCGACAGGGGGCATTGGCTACACCTTC.